This T cell receptor beta chain was sequenced during a study of identical twins. Study findings and constraints: Excess sharing by twins proved weaker in beta out-of-frame sequences. Within cord blood, abundant beta clonotypes carried fewer insertions, but memory repertoires showed no such trend.

The cDNA had a unique molecular identifier and a template-switch universal primer site. Each CDR3 protein gets one entry after TCRdb re-called the 5' RACE reads with MiXCR. Seen here are more than 1.5 million distinct CDR3 sequences, 25% to 35% observed once, and the top ten hold roughly 0.3%. Trimming cost V 3 bases and J 1 base, with 6 bases left between them. This CDR3 has 13 residues. The germline gives CDR1 SEHNR, CDR2 FQNEAQ (reference sequence). Healthy Caucasians made up all donors. The sample holds a few counts of this clonotype. Its antigen is undetermined. The source material was cord blood. The clonotype comes from a newborn girl in good health. The J gene is TRBJ1-2, the V gene TRBV7-9; D not certain. The CDR3 sequence is CASSFMSNYGYTF. For the CDR3, the DNA is TGTGCCAGCAGCTTTATGAGTAACTATGGCTACACCTTC.